These 30 T cell receptor beta chains were sequenced from one sample in a study of CD8+ T cells in alopecia areata. cDNA serving as the sequencing template came from extracted, reverse transcribed RNA. Repertoires were generated with immunoSEQ multiplex PCR, while TCRdb's copy carries only in-frame clones and drops some. The sample carries about 180,000 clones, 51% recorded once. Treatment indicated: oral pan-JAK inhibitor, 5-10 mg twice daily. Sequenced material: CD8+ T cells sorted from blood, taken at roughly week 52, from a patient treated with tofacitinib. Every receptor here comes from a human donor with alopecia areata.

The gene calls are TRBV27 and TRBJ1-6, with TRBD1 matching 9 bases. After removal of 7 bases from V and 7 bases from J, the junction contained 5 bases not matched to a gene. The CDR3 is 14 amino acids. The germline V gene encodes CDR1 MNHEY and CDR2 SMNVEV (reference sequence). The CDR3 loop reads CASNMGQGNSPLHF. The DNA for the CDR3 is TGTGCCAGCAACATGGGACAGGGCAATTCACCCCTCCACTTT.

The chain uses TRBV4-3 and TRBJ1-1; 8 bases align to TRBD1. From germline, CDR1 is LGHNA and CDR2 YSLEER. The CDR3 length is 15 residues. V gave up 6 bases and J gave up 1 base; unmatched junction bases: 7. The CDR3 DNA sequence: TGCGCCAGCAGTTCAGAGGGACAGGCGAACACTGAAGCTTTCTTT. Its translation: CASSSEGQANTEAFF.

This clone has more than one count but fewer than ten. The chain is built from TRBV5-1 and TRBJ1-2, with D perhaps TRBD1 (5 bases). CDR3 size: 15 residues. Germline lookup yields CDR1 SGHRS and CDR2 YFSETQ. V was clipped by 4 bases and J by 2 bases, with 15 bases between them. The CDR3 coding sequence is TGCGCCAGCAGCCCGCCCAGGCAGGGAAACTATGGCTACACCTTC. Translation gives CASSPPRQGNYGYTF.

This clone was observed a few times. The CDR3 region has the DNA TGTGCCAGCAGTTTATACCCCGAGACTACCGTCTACGAGCAGTACTTC. It yields the protein CASSLYPETTVYEQYF. The chain links TRBV27 to TRBJ2-7; D perhaps matches TRBD2 (5 bases). The V gene's germline CDR1 is MNHEY and CDR2 SMNVEV (reference sequence). V lost 1 base and J 3 bases, leaving 16 bases between the germline ends. This CDR3 region has 16 residues.

Worth noting for this clone: Other DNA sequences of this sample code for an identical CDR3. The chain uses TRBV13 and TRBJ2-5; D unclear. Between the trimmed V and J ends, which lost 1 base and 3 bases, there was a span of 0 bases. CDR1 and CDR2 from the germline V gene are PRHDT and FYEKMQ (reference sequence). The CDR3 is 11 amino acids. The CDR3 sequence is CASSLEETQYF. CDR3 bases: TGTGCCAGCAGCTTAGAAGAGACCCAGTACTTC.

This clone was found a few times. The chain joins TRBV7-2 to TRBJ2-3; 11 bases align to TRBD2. The germline gives CDR1 SGHTA, CDR2 FQGNSA. Trimming removed 5 bases from V and 3 bases from J; junction bases left unmatched: 7. The CDR3 consists of 16 residues. The CDR3 DNA reads as TGTGCCAGCAGCCCCTTAGCGGGGGGGCGAACAGATACGCAGTATTTT. It is translated as CASSPLAGGRTDTQYF.

The rearrangement links TRBV18 to TRBJ2-7, with D tentatively TRBD1 (6 bases). V lost 5 bases and J 0 bases, leaving 8 bases between the germline ends. Per the germline V gene, CDR1 is KGHSH and CDR2 is LQKENI. This CDR3 region has 13 residues. The chain's CDR3 is CASSTGSSYEQYF. The CDR3 bases are TGTGCCAGCTCAACAGGGAGCTCCTACGAGCAGTACTTC.

This clone was observed a handful of times. The genes are TRBV30 and TRBJ2-1, with a possible D match to TRBD1 (5 bases). V was trimmed by 3 bases and J by 5 bases, leaving 14 bases between them. The CDR3 is 14 residues long. CDR1 is GTSNPN and CDR2 is SVGIG in the germline V gene (reference sequence). The CDR3 coding sequence is TGTGCCTGGAGGCGGAAGGGGCCTGACAATGAGCAGTTCTTC. This gives the protein CAWRRKGPDNEQFF.

V gene TRBV29-1 combines with J gene TRBJ1-2; weak D call: TRBD1 (6 bases). This CDR3 region has 11 residues. Germline V gives CDR1 SQVTM, CDR2 ANQGSEA. V lost 5 bases and J lost 8, with 12 bases in between. The CDR3 reads CSVRTGLGYTF. The CDR3 coding sequence is TGCAGCGTTCGTACAGGGCTCGGCTACACCTTC.

J is TRBJ2-7 and V is TRBV30; D is tentatively TRBD1 or TRBD2 (5 bases each). The germline V gene encodes CDR1 GTSNPN and CDR2 SVGIG (reference sequence). V lost 6 bases to trimming and J lost 0 bases, with 15 bases between them. The CDR3 spans 14 residues. The CDR3 sequence: CACQSGTDSYEQYF. CDR3 DNA sequence: TGTGCCTGTCAATCCGGGACCGACTCCTACGAGCAGTACTTC.

The chain uses TRBV6-1 and TRBJ1-5; the D gene is possibly TRBD1 (5 bases). Per germline, CDR1 MNHNS and CDR2 SASEGT. V was pared by 9 bases and J by 4 bases, with 13 bases between. The CDR3 has 13 amino acids. CDR3 in DNA: TGTGCCAGTGCCCCAGGGTATAATCAGCCCCAGCATTTT. Its protein product is CASAPGYNQPQHF.

The chain is built from TRBV27 and TRBJ2-1; perhaps TRBD2 as D (7 bases). V was cut by 4 bases and J by 2 bases, with 15 bases left in between. CDR3 length: 16 amino acids. Germline values: CDR1 MNHEY, CDR2 SMNVEV (reference sequence). CDR3 bases: TGTGCCAGCAGTTCTATAGGGAGGGGGACCTACAATGAGCAGTTCTTC. This codes for CASSSIGRGTYNEQFF.

The rearrangement links TRBV5-4 to TRBJ1-6; D gene uncertain. Looked up from germline, CDR1 is SGHNT and CDR2 is YYREEE (reference sequence). The V end was cut by 0 bases, the J end by 7 bases, with 8 bases between. The length of the CDR3 is 14 residues. CDR3 amino acids: CASSLESVNSPLHF. For the CDR3, the DNA is TGTGCCAGCAGCTTGGAGTCGGTGAATTCACCCCTCCACTTT.

This clone turned up a few times. This sequence joins TRBV7-9 and TRBJ2-5, with 11 bases identical to TRBD2. CDR3 length equals 17 residues. Losses at the gene ends were 7 bases for V and 5 bases for J; bases not matched to a gene: 15. The germline V gene has CDR1 SEHNR and CDR2 FQNEAQ (reference sequence). The CDR3 sequence is CASTHLAGGSHVETQYF. CDR3 DNA: TGTGCCAGCACCCACCTAGCGGGGGGATCGCACGTCGAGACCCAGTACTTC.

The CDR3 DNA reads TGTGCCAGCAGCTTGGATTCCCACATTCAGTACTTC. Amino acids: CASSLDSHIQYF. V usage is TRBV5-4 and J usage is TRBJ2-4; D unclear. CDR3 size: 12 residues. Germline V CDR1 and CDR2: SGHNT, YYREEE (reference sequence). Trimming took off 0 bases at V and 8 bases at J, with 6 bases between the two ends.

The chain uses TRBV30 and TRBJ1-3, with TRBD1 matching 9 bases. Losses at the gene ends were 2 bases for V and 4 bases for J; bases not matched to a gene: 15. Germline V gene sequence: CDR1 GTSNPN, CDR2 SVGIG (reference sequence). The CDR3 covers 18 residues. CDR3 sequence: CAWSPTGQGSTGGNTIYF. DNA of the CDR3: TGTGCCTGGAGTCCGACGGGACAGGGCTCAACGGGGGGAAACACCATATATTTT.

CDR3 loop: CASSPGRQNTEAFF. The CDR3 DNA is TGTGCCAGCAGCCCAGGACGCCAGAACACTGAAGCTTTCTTT. The chain has TRBV5-6 and TRBJ1-1; D not certain. This CDR3 has 14 amino acids. Trimming took 4 bases from V and 1 from J, leaving 11 bases between them. Germline CDR1 and CDR2: SGHDT and YYEEEE.

V gene TRBV19 combines with J gene TRBJ1-5, with D hard to call. V was cut by 7 bases and J by 2 bases, with 12 bases left in between. The CDR3 is 14 amino acids. Germline CDR1 is LNHDA and CDR2 is SQIVND (reference sequence). CDR3 bases: TGTGCCAGTATTGGGATTTGGGGCAATCAGCCCCAGCATTTT. Protein sequence: CASIGIWGNQPQHF. Looking up the rest from reference TRBV19 and TRBJ1-5 gives the full variable domain: DGGITQSPKYLFRKEGQNVTLSCEQNLNHDAMYWYRQDPGQGLRLIYYSQIVNDFQKGDIAEGYSVSREKKESFPLTVTSAQKNPTAFYLCASIGIWGNQPQHFGDGTRLSIL.

The V call is TRBV13, the J call TRBJ2-2, with 8 nucleotides matching TRBD2. The CDR3 covers 14 residues. Germline trimming cut 10 bases from V and 1 base from J; bases unmatched to any gene: 5. Germline CDR1 and CDR2: PRHDT and FYEKMQ (reference sequence). The CDR3 DNA reads as TGTGCCACCCGGGAGGGGGTGAACACCGGGGAGCTGTTTTTT. The encoded protein is CATREGVNTGELFF.

The rearrangement links TRBV21-1 to TRBJ2-7; TRBD2 is the table's D call, not checked against the DNA. TRBV21-1 has pseudogene status. This CDR3 has 12 amino acids. The CDR3 region is CANLSWEREQYF. In DNA form, the CDR3 reads TGTGCCAACCTATCATGGGAGCGGGAGCAGTACTTC.

This clone was seen more than once but under ten times. V gene TRBV5-4 combines with J gene TRBJ1-3; no clear D gene. The CDR3 runs 16 residues. Trimming shortened V by 2 bases and J by 2 bases, and 14 bases separated the two germline ends. Germline CDR1 and CDR2: SGHNT and YYREEE (reference sequence). CDR3 nucleotide sequence: TGTGCCAGCAGCTTTAGTTCGGAGGGAACTGGAAACACCATATATTTT. It codes for CASSFSSEGTGNTIYF.

The chain joins TRBV5-6 to TRBJ2-2; the D gene is possibly TRBD1 (6 bases). The CDR3 length is 14 residues. Trimming took 1 base from V and 5 from J, leaving 9 bases between them. Germline CDR1 SGHDT, CDR2 YYEEEE. Written as DNA, the CDR3 is TGTGCCAGCAGCTTGACAGGGACGACCGGGGAGCTGTTTTTT. Amino acid sequence: CASSLTGTTGELFF.

This rearrangement joins TRBV10-2 to TRBJ1-2, with TRBD1 identical over 8 bases. V lost 6 bases to trimming and J lost 4 bases; unmatched junction nucleotides: 4. The CDR3 is 13 amino acids. Per the germline V gene, CDR1 is WSHSY and CDR2 is SAAADI. The CDR3 protein is CASSRGPFYGYTF. The DNA of the CDR3 is TGCGCCAGCAGCAGGGGGCCCTTCTATGGCTACACCTTC.

This chain joins TRBV5-6 and TRBJ2-5; maybe TRBD1 (6 bases). The CDR3 length is 17 residues. V lost 1 base and J 1 base, leaving 17 bases between the germline ends. CDR1 is SGHDT and CDR2 is YYEEEE in the germline V gene. In DNA, the CDR3 is TGTGCCAGCAGCTTGACCACTGGGCAGGGGACCCAAGAGACCCAGTACTTC. Protein sequence: CASSLTTGQGTQETQYF. The variable domain in full, completed from reference TRBV5-6 and TRBJ2-5, reads DAGVTQSPTHLIKTRGQQVTLRCSPKSGHDTVSWYQQALGQGPQFIFQYYEEEERQRGNFPDRFSGHQFPNYSSELNVNALLLGDSALYLCASSLTTGQGTQETQYFGPGTRLLVL.

This clone showed up just a few times. DNA for the CDR3: TGCGCCAGCAGCTACGTGCCGGTACGGGGGACACCCCTCCACTTT. Encoded protein: CASSYVPVRGTPLHF. The chain joins TRBV5-1 to TRBJ1-6, with D maybe TRBD1 (5 bases). The germline V gene has CDR1 SGHRS and CDR2 YFSETQ. Trimming took off 3 bases at V and 11 bases at J, with 18 bases between the two ends. This CDR3 is built from 15 residues.

The chain uses TRBV13 and TRBJ2-1; 7 positions match TRBD2. Trimming took 3 bases from V and 4 from J; bases not matched to a gene: 0. This CDR3 has 13 residues. Germline-derived CDR1 and CDR2 are PRHDT and FYEKMQ (reference sequence). The CDR3 DNA reads as TGTGCCAGCAGCTTGGGGGGGTACAATGAGCAGTTCTTC. Translation: CASSLGGYNEQFF.

The V gene is TRBV10-3, the J gene TRBJ2-7, with unresolved D. V lost 4 bases and J 3 bases, leaving 7 bases between the germline ends. The CDR3 loop spans 12 amino acids. The germline V gene has CDR1 ENHRY and CDR2 SYGVKD. The CDR3 nucleotides are TGTGCCATCAGTGCTGGGATCTACGAGCAGTACTTC. Amino acids: CAISAGIYEQYF.

The gene calls are TRBV30 and TRBJ1-2; TRBD1 might be the D (5 bases). Germline values: CDR1 GTSNPN, CDR2 SVGIG (reference sequence). Trimming stripped 7 bases from V and 4 bases from J, with 7 bases between. This CDR3 comprises 10 residues. The CDR3 loop reads CAYDSYGYTF. The CDR3 DNA follows: TGTGCCTACGACAGCTATGGCTACACCTTC. The variable domain in full, with the rest retrieved from reference TRBV30 and TRBJ1-2, is SQTIHQWPATLVQPVGSPLSLECTVEGTSNPNLYWYRQAAGRGLQLLFYSVGIGQISSEVPQNLSASRPQDRQFILSSKKLLLSDSGFYLCAYDSYGYTFGSGTRLTVV.

The rearrangement uses TRBV6-1 and TRBJ2-1, with TRBD2 matching over 13 bases. This CDR3 region has 15 residues. Trimming cost V 5 bases and J 8 bases; bases outside gene matches: 6. In germline, CDR1 is MNHNS, CDR2 SASEGT. The CDR3 bases are TGTGCCAGCAGTACACTAGCGGGGGGGCAGGATGAGCAGTTCTTC. Its protein product is CASSTLAGGQDEQFF.

J is TRBJ2-3 and V is TRBV27; D unclear. CDR1 and CDR2 from the germline V gene are MNHEY and SMNVEV (reference sequence). V was shortened by 3 bases and J by 2 bases, with 18 bases between the two germline ends. CDR3 length: 17 residues. The CDR3 spells CASSFLSSVYDTDTQYF. In DNA form, the CDR3 reads TGTGCCAGCAGTTTCCTCAGCTCGGTGTACGACACAGATACGCAGTATTTT.